The 26 T cell receptor beta chains given below trace back to one sample, sequenced in a study of T cells after yellow fever vaccination. In TCRdb, the 5' RACE reads were re-called with MiXCR into one record per CDR3 protein. The sample yields some 300,000 distinct CDR3 sequences, 8.1% seen once. The specimen was PBMCs, collected more than 35 days after the first yellow fever vaccination. The receptors come from a man in his late teens or twenties who received the YFV17D yellow fever vaccine.

The sample holds one count of this clonotype. Relative to the germline gene, one junction end is altered; a read error may explain this. This chain joins TRBV20-1 and TRBJ1-5; D uncertain. This CDR3 is built from 16 residues. Per germline, CDR1 DFQATT and CDR2 SNEGSKA (reference sequence). The CDR3 loop is CCATPEWGGIGQPQHF. The CDR3 DNA reads as TGCTGTGCTACCCCCGAATGGGGAGGTATTGGTCAGCCCCAGCATTTT.

This chain links TRBV7-2 with TRBJ1-4; D perhaps matches TRBD1 (6 bases). Per germline, CDR1 SGHTA and CDR2 FQGNSA. CDR3 length: 15 amino acids. Between the trimmed V and J ends, which lost 5 bases and 4 bases, there was a span of 14 bases. The DNA for the CDR3 is TGTGCCAGCAGCCGTGGACAGACCTATAATGAAAAACTGTTTTTT. Its translation: CASSRGQTYNEKLFF.

The chain links TRBV5-1 to TRBJ1-1; D is uncertain. Deletions cut 4 bases from V and 1 base from J, with 14 bases between. Germline CDR1 and CDR2: SGHRS and YFSETQ. CDR3 size: 15 residues. The CDR3 DNA follows: TGCGCCAGCAGCCCGACCACAAACGCGAACACTGAAGCTTTCTTT. Translating it yields CASSPTTNANTEAFF.

This clonotype has just a few counts. This chain connects TRBV20-1 to TRBJ2-3; D not certain. The CDR3 contains 13 residues. Per germline, CDR1 DFQATT and CDR2 SNEGSKA (reference sequence). The V end lost 0 bases, the J end lost 5 bases, and 9 bases lay between the germline ends. For the CDR3, the DNA is TGCAGTGCTAGAGATCCAGCTGGAGATACGCAGTATTTT. It translates to CSARDPAGDTQYF.

In this sample, this clonotype turned up a few times. The chain links TRBV4-3 to TRBJ2-3, with a weak D call TRBD1 (6 bases). CDR1 and CDR2 (germline): LGHNA, YSLEER. The CDR3 totals 14 residues. V was trimmed by 3 bases and J by 5 bases, leaving 12 bases between them. The CDR3 loop reads CASSHPRDKDTQYF. For the CDR3, the DNA is TGCGCCAGCAGCCATCCCCGGGACAAAGATACGCAGTATTTT.

This clonotype was seen only a few times. The V call is TRBV19, the J call TRBJ2-6, with D unresolved. CDR1 is LNHDA, CDR2 SQIVND, per germline (reference sequence). This CDR3 is 13 amino acids long. V gave up 9 bases and J gave up 0 bases, with 6 bases separating them. The CDR3 DNA follows: TGTGCCAGCGAAAGCTCTGGGGCCAACGTCCTGACTTTC. Residues: CASESSGANVLTF.

This chain joins TRBV4-2 and TRBJ1-5; no clear D. Per the germline V gene, CDR1 is LGHNA and CDR2 is YNFKEQ. Trimming took 5 bases from V and 8 from J, leaving 7 bases between them. The CDR3 runs to 11 residues. The CDR3 DNA follows: TGTGCCAGCAGCGGAAGGAAGCCCCAGCATTTT. This encodes CASSGRKPQHF.

This clonotype has more than one count but fewer than ten. The chain combines TRBV3-1 with TRBJ2-3; the D is unclear. This CDR3 region has 14 residues. V was shortened by 2 bases and J by 5 bases, with 11 bases between the two germline ends. Germline-derived CDR1 and CDR2 are LGHDT and YNNKEL (reference sequence). CDR3: CASSQFSQKDTQYF. The CDR3, as DNA: TGTGCCAGCAGCCAATTTTCACAGAAAGATACGCAGTATTTT.

A few counts support this clonotype. V usage is TRBV5-6 and J usage is TRBJ1-5; D remains ambiguous. Germline V gene sequence: CDR1 SGHDT, CDR2 YYEEEE. The CDR3 is 13 amino acids. V shed 4 bases and J shed 8 bases, with 13 bases lying between them. The DNA for the CDR3 is TGTGCCAGCAGCATACGACGGACGGAGCCCCAGCATTTT. Its translation: CASSIRRTEPQHF.

J is TRBJ2-1 and V is TRBV9, with 7 bases that match TRBD1. The CDR3 loop spans 15 amino acids. Germline lookup yields CDR1 SGDLS and CDR2 YYNGEE. The V gene end was trimmed by 2 bases and the J gene end by 4 bases; junction bases not matched to a gene: 6. CDR3 sequence reads: CASSVGTVGYNEQFF. CDR3 nucleotide sequence: TGTGCCAGCAGCGTTGGGACAGTGGGTTACAATGAGCAGTTCTTC.

This chain connects TRBV29-1 to TRBJ2-2, with 10 nucleotides matching TRBD1. V trimming: 3 bases; J trimming: 9 bases; junction bases outside the gene matches: 4. This CDR3 region has 13 residues. In germline, CDR1 is SQVTM, CDR2 ANQGSEA. CDR3 nucleotide sequence: TGCAGCGTTGACCCGGGACAGGGGAGGGAGCTGTTTTTT. Translation: CSVDPGQGRELFF.

This clonotype was seen repeatedly, ten times or more. The chain couples TRBV3-1 to TRBJ2-5; no firm D call. V lost 7 bases and J 1 base, leaving 13 bases between the germline ends. Per germline, CDR1 LGHDT and CDR2 YNNKEL (reference sequence). This CDR3 is built from 14 residues. The CDR3 sequence: CASTHFGRQETQYF. DNA of the CDR3: TGTGCCAGCACCCACTTCGGGCGCCAAGAGACCCAGTACTTC.

The V and J genes are TRBV18 and TRBJ2-7; a weak D match, TRBD2 (5 bases). The CDR3 sequence is 13 residues long. Germline V gene data show CDR1 as KGHSH and CDR2 as LQKENI. Trimming shortened V by 2 bases and J by 7 bases, and 12 bases separated the two germline ends. The CDR3 region has the DNA TGTGCCAGCTCACCATCGGGGAGTGAGGAGCAGTACGTC. Protein product: CASSPSGSEEQYV.

This clonotype was seen at least ten times. The gene calls are TRBV6-1 and TRBJ2-3, with 11 bases identical to TRBD2. Germline trimming cut 4 bases from V and 2 bases from J; bases unmatched to any gene: 2. CDR1 MNHNS and CDR2 SASEGT come from the germline V gene. CDR3 length equals 15 residues. CDR3 nucleotide sequence: TGTGCCAGCAGTGGTAGCGGGGGGGACACAGATACGCAGTATTTT. Translating gives CASSGSGGDTDTQYF.

The V gene is TRBV28, the J gene TRBJ1-6, with 8 nucleotides matching TRBD1. J lost 10 bases, V lost 5 bases, and 7 bases had no gene match. This CDR3 has 14 amino acids. CDR1 is MDHEN and CDR2 is SYDVKM in the germline V gene. The CDR3 region is CASSNSGGWSPLHF. Written as DNA, the CDR3 is TGTGCCAGCAGTAACTCAGGGGGCTGGTCACCCCTCCACTTT. Drawing the rest from reference TRBV28 and TRBJ1-6, the complete variable domain is DVKVTQSSRYLVKRTGEKVFLECVQDMDHENMFWYRQDPGLGLRLIYFSYDVKMKEKGDIPEGYSVSREKKERFSLILESASTNQTSMYLCASSNSGGWSPLHFGNGTRLTVT.

J is TRBJ2-3 and V is TRBV12-3 or TRBV12-4; TRBD2 agrees at 10 bases. CDR3 length: 18 amino acids. J gave up 4 bases and V 3 bases, and 13 bases lay outside the gene matches. The CDR3 is CASSLGSGGASFADTQYF. Here the CDR3 DNA reads TGTGCCAGCAGTTTGGGGAGCGGGGGGGCTAGCTTCGCAGATACGCAGTATTTT.

In this sample, this clonotype turned up a few times. This chain connects TRBV24-1 to TRBJ1-2, with a possible D match to TRBD1 (5 bases). V was clipped by 5 bases and J by 8 bases, with 14 bases between them. The CDR3 has 13 residues. Germline CDR1 is KGHDR and CDR2 is SFDVKD. CDR3 in amino acids: CATSGDSKSGYTF. CDR3 nucleotide sequence: TGTGCCACCAGTGGGGACTCCAAATCCGGCTACACCTTC.

This clonotype was counted only a few times. This sequence joins TRBV20-1 and TRBJ2-5; D is unclear. The V end was cut by 0 bases, the J end by 4 bases, with 9 bases between. This CDR3 is built from 13 residues. In germline, CDR1 is DFQATT, CDR2 SNEGSKA (reference sequence). CDR3 nucleotides: TGCAGTGCTAGAGATCCAGTCGGAGAGACCCAGTACTTC. Translation: CSARDPVGETQYF.

This clonotype was recorded a few times. As the CDR3 is not closed by the conserved phenylalanine or tryptophan, this likely results from a read error. In nucleotides, the CDR3 is TGTGCCAGTAGTCCGACAGCTCTTCCAGATACGCAGTATTGT. It codes for CASSPTALPDTQYC. This chain links TRBV19 with TRBJ2-3; perhaps TRBD1 as D (5 bases). There are 14 residues in the CDR3. Per the germline V gene, CDR1 is LNHDA and CDR2 is SQIVND (reference sequence). V lost 5 bases to trimming and J lost 4 bases, with 13 bases between them.

The chain combines TRBV4-3 with TRBJ1-1; D is perhaps TRBD1 (5 bases). The CDR3 is made up of 17 amino acids. V was trimmed by 0 bases and J by 3 bases, leaving 17 bases between them. Looked up from germline, CDR1 is LGHNA and CDR2 is YSLEER. CDR3 amino acids: CASSQEQARRGYTEAFF. The DNA for the CDR3 is TGCGCCAGCAGCCAAGAACAGGCGCGGAGAGGGTACACTGAAGCTTTCTTT.

This clonotype was found many times. The rearrangement links TRBV4-1 to TRBJ2-3, with TRBD2 matching 10 bases. CDR3 length equals 16 residues. Germline-derived CDR1 and CDR2 are MGHRA and YSYEKL. The trim removed 0 bases at V and 8 bases at J, leaving 8 bases unmatched. CDR3: CASSQDGASGSPTQYF. The CDR3 coding sequence is TGCGCCAGCAGCCAAGATGGGGCTAGCGGGAGTCCTACGCAGTATTTT.

This clonotype came up many times. This chain uses TRBV5-6 with TRBJ2-1; 9 bases agree with TRBD2. Germline V gene data show CDR1 as SGHDT and CDR2 as YYEEEE. This CDR3 has 14 amino acids. Trimming at V came to 3 bases and at J to 7 bases, leaving 5 bases not matched to a gene. CDR3 nucleotides: TGTGCCAGCAGCTCGGGACTAGCAGCGAATGAGCAGTTCTTC. This gives the protein CASSSGLAANEQFF.

This chain uses TRBV6-5 with TRBJ2-3, with D perhaps matching TRBD2 (5 bases). CDR3 size: 14 residues. Trimming stripped 6 bases from V and 3 bases from J, with 13 bases between. Germline V gene data show CDR1 as MNHEY and CDR2 as SVGAGI. In DNA, the CDR3 is TGTGCCAGCAGGTCACTAGAGAGTACAGATACGCAGTATTTT. As protein: CASRSLESTDTQYF.

This CDR3 is CASSITPGPFYEQYF. The CDR3 nucleotides are TGTGCCAGTAGTATAACTCCGGGACCATTTTACGAGCAGTACTTC. The chain has TRBV19 and TRBJ2-7; perhaps D is TRBD1 or TRBD2 (5 bases each). The CDR3 runs to 15 residues. V dropped 2 bases and J dropped 4 bases, with 15 bases sitting between them. Germline CDR1 LNHDA, CDR2 SQIVND (reference sequence).

V is TRBV7-8 and J is TRBJ2-7, with a weak D call TRBD1 (6 bases). V lost 1 base and J 2 bases, leaving 9 bases between the germline ends. Germline V lookup: CDR1 SGHVS, CDR2 FQNEAQ. The CDR3 has 14 amino acids. The CDR3 sequence: CASSLGQGTYEQYV. The CDR3 DNA follows: TGTGCCAGCAGCTTAGGGCAGGGGACCTACGAGCAGTACGTC.

The V call is TRBV5-5, the J call TRBJ2-2, with D perhaps TRBD2 (7 bases). CDR1 is SGHKS and CDR2 is YYEKEE in the germline V gene (reference sequence). This CDR3 has 18 residues. Trimming pared 0 bases from V and 1 base from J, leaving 16 bases between. CDR3 protein: CASSLVLGGRLNTGELFF. CDR3 nucleotides: TGTGCCAGCAGCTTGGTGCTGGGGGGGCGTCTGAACACCGGGGAGCTGTTTTTT.